This T cell receptor (beta chain) was obtained from a study of T-cell reconstitution after alpha-beta-depleted transplantation in children. Findings of the study overall: By one year post-transplant, T-cell counts and diversity largely arose from T cells that were newly produced. Approximately two months post-transplant, alpha-beta T cells reportedly originated from several hundred expanded graft clones.

Preparation of the TCRbeta library was carried out with unique molecular identifiers. TCRdb re-called the PCR reads through MiXCR, storing one row per CDR3 protein. The data contain 440,000 or so distinct CDR3 sequences, roughly 43% of them singletons. The CDR3 has 17 amino acids. With 7 bases clipped from V and 0 bases from J, the junction kept 12 bases outside the gene matches. Of note for this clonotype: The antigen remains unidentified.

The chain couples TRBV12-3 or TRBV12-4 to TRBJ2-1, with TRBD1 identical over 7 bases. The sequence was obtained from a girl aged 2 to 9 with aplastic anemia, due to receive a stem cell transplant. Sequenced material: PBMCs, taken before TCRalphabeta/CD19-depleted stem cell transplant. CDR3 residues: CASTLDRAPSSYNEQFF. The DNA of the CDR3 is TGTGCCAGCACTCTAGACAGGGCCCCCAGCTCCTACAATGAGCAGTTCTTC.